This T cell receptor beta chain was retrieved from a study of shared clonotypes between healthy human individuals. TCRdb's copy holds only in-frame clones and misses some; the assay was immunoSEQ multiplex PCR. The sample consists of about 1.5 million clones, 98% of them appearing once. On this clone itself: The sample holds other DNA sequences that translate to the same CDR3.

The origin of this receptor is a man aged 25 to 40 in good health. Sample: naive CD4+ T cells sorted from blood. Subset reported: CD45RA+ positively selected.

In nucleotides, the CDR3 is TGTGCCAGCAGGAGGGACAGTTACGAGCAGTACTTC. Translated, it gives CASRRDSYEQYF. The V and J genes are TRBV2 and TRBJ2-7; 7 bases match TRBD1. Looked up from germline, CDR1 is SNHLY and CDR2 is FYNNEI. V shed 6 bases and J 4 bases; nucleotides not matched to a gene: 3. The length of the CDR3 is 12 residues.